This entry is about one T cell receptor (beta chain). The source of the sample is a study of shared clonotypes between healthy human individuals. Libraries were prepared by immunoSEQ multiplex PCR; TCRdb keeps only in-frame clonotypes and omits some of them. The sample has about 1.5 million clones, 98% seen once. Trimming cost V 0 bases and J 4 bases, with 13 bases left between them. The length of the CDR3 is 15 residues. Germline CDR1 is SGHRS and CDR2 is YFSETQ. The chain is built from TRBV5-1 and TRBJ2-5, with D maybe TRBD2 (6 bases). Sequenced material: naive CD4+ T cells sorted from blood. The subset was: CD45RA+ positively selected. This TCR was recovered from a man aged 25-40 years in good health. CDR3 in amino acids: CASSLVAGPAETQYF. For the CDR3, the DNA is TGCGCCAGCAGCTTGGTGGCGGGACCGGCAGAGACCCAGTACTTC. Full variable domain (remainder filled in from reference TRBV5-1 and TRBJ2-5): KAGVTQTPRYLIKTRGQQVTLSCSPISGHRSVSWYQQTPGQGLQFLFEYFSETQRNKGNFPGRFSGRQFSNSRSEMNVSTLELGDSALYLCASSLVAGPAETQYFGPGTRLLVL.